The 15 T cell receptor beta chains given below trace back to one sample, sequenced in a study of regulatory T cells in long-lasting Graves disease. CDR3 regions were amplified by Arm-PCR using iRepertoire HTBI primers to build TCR beta libraries. Using its own MiXCR run on the multiplex PCR reads, TCRdb lists one record per CDR3 protein. This repertoire shows around 500,000 distinct CDR3 sequences, 15% to 20% found once; its top ten account for 25%. The time point: newly diagnosed GD, antithyroid drugs for less than 3 months. After RNA was extracted from PBMCs, the TCR library was made from it. These same records also appear under a second study, on T cells in Graves' hyperthyroidism and ophthalmopathy.

Material: peripheral blood mononuclear cells (PBMCs), obtained at new diagnosis, from a patient treated with antithyroid drugs. Receptors were obtained from a woman aged 40 to 65 with Graves disease.

The chain carries TRBV28 and TRBJ2-1; TRBD2 matches 11 bases. The CDR3 length is 15 residues. The germline V gene encodes CDR1 MDHEN and CDR2 SYDVKM. CDR3 DNA: TGTGCTATTAGCGGGGGGGCCCAATCCCACAATGAGCAGTTCTTC. It specifies CAISGGAQSHNEQFF.

This clonotype was observed at least ten times. The V call is TRBV28, the J call TRBJ2-1, with TRBD2 as a possible D gene (5 bases). Between the trimmed V and J ends, which lost 5 bases and 6 bases, there was a span of 14 bases. Germline-derived CDR1 and CDR2 are MDHEN and SYDVKM. The CDR3 has 14 residues. The CDR3 sequence: CASSLLVGANEQFF. CDR3 sequence (DNA): TGTGCCAGCAGTCTGCTTGTGGGAGCCAATGAGCAGTTCTTC.

There are a few counts of this clonotype. This sequence joins TRBV12-3 or TRBV12-4 and TRBJ1-5, with D perhaps matching TRBD1 (6 bases). The V end lost 7 bases, the J end lost 3 bases, and 13 bases lay between the germline ends. The CDR3 totals 14 residues. This CDR3 reads CASTYRAHNQPQHF. The CDR3 DNA sequence: TGTGCCAGCACGTACAGGGCCCACAATCAGCCCCAGCATTTT.

The table lists this clonotype with many counts. This chain links TRBV5-6 with TRBJ2-1; 11 nucleotides align to TRBD2. The CDR3 length is 14 residues. The V segment lost 8 bases and the J segment 4 bases; nucleotides outside the gene matches: 5. Germline V gene sequence: CDR1 SGHDT, CDR2 YYEEEE. DNA of the CDR3: TGTGCCAGTACGGGACTAGCGGATTACAATGAGCAGTTCTTC. Translating gives CASTGLADYNEQFF. Together with reference TRBV5-6 and TRBJ2-1, the CDR3 gives the full variable domain: DAGVTQSPTHLIKTRGQQVTLRCSPKSGHDTVSWYQQALGQGPQFIFQYYEEEERQRGNFPDRFSGHQFPNYSSELNVNALLLGDSALYLCASTGLADYNEQFFGPGTRLTVL.

For the CDR3, the DNA is TGTGCCAGCAGCTACACCCTCTATGCGGGGACCTACAATGAGCAGTTCTTC. Residues: CASSYTLYAGTYNEQFF. The chain couples TRBV5-6 to TRBJ2-1; D may be TRBD2 (6 bases). Germline V CDR1 and CDR2: SGHDT, YYEEEE. CDR3 length: 17 amino acids. Trimming took off 3 bases at V and 2 bases at J, with 18 bases between the two ends.

This chain joins TRBV15 and TRBJ2-7; D gene uncertain. The CDR3 covers 14 residues. CDR1 is LNHNV and CDR2 is YYDKDF in the germline V gene (reference sequence). Trimming shortened V by 4 bases and J by 0 bases, and 10 bases separated the two germline ends. The CDR3: CATSTRRSSYEQYF. The CDR3 DNA is TGTGCCACCAGCACCCGACGGAGCTCCTACGAGCAGTACTTC.

This clonotype has ten or more counts. The genes are TRBV4-1 and TRBJ2-2, with D unresolved. V dropped 0 bases and J dropped 5 bases, with 4 bases sitting between them. CDR1 is MGHRA and CDR2 is YSYEKL in the germline V gene. This CDR3 is 13 amino acids long. CDR3 amino acids: CASSQDRTGELFF. CDR3 coding DNA: TGCGCCAGCAGCCAAGACCGGACCGGGGAGCTGTTTTTT.

There are many counts of this clonotype. The chain has TRBV28 and TRBJ2-1; a weak D match, TRBD2 (7 bases). CDR1 and CDR2 (germline): MDHEN, SYDVKM. Trimming removed 8 bases from V and 3 bases from J, with 20 bases in between. CDR3 length: 16 amino acids. CDR3 residues: CASLNRGGLNYNEQFF. The CDR3 DNA reads as TGTGCCAGCCTTAATAGGGGGGGCCTCAACTACAATGAGCAGTTCTTC.

This clonotype was counted ten times or more. The chain links TRBV3-1 to TRBJ2-1; D unresolved. The J call is uncertain, as TRBJ2-5 better fits the DNA end. Germline V gives CDR1 LGHDT, CDR2 YNNKEL (reference sequence). This CDR3 is 14 amino acids long. The CDR3 sequence: CASSQIGPQETQYF. As DNA, the CDR3 is TGTGCCAGCAGCCAAATAGGGCCTCAAGAGACCCAGTACTTC.

This clonotype was found many times. The chain uses TRBV6-1 and TRBJ1-4, with unresolved D. Germline V gives CDR1 MNHNS, CDR2 SASEGT. Between the trimmed V and J ends, which lost 5 bases and 0 bases, there was a span of 7 bases. The CDR3 sequence is 14 residues long. DNA of the CDR3: TGTGCCAGCAGTACGATTACAACTAATGAAAAACTGTTTTTT. Its translation is CASSTITTNEKLFF.

This clonotype showed up many times. The chain employs TRBV5-1 and TRBJ1-1, with D possibly being TRBD1 (6 bases). This CDR3 spans 17 amino acids. The V gene lost 4 bases and the J gene lost 0 bases, with 19 bases spanning the gap. Per the germline V gene, CDR1 is SGHRS and CDR2 is YFSETQ. Here the CDR3 reads CASSPLGQGNMNTEAFF. CDR3 sequence (DNA): TGCGCCAGCAGCCCACTCGGTCAGGGGAATATGAACACTGAAGCTTTCTTT.

There are many counts of this clonotype. The chain employs TRBV2 and TRBJ2-7, with 9 nucleotides matching TRBD1. The V gene end was trimmed by 6 bases and the J gene end by 2 bases; junction bases not matched to a gene: 8. Germline V lookup: CDR1 SNHLY, CDR2 FYNNEI. The CDR3 runs to 15 residues. This CDR3 reads CASRKLRDRAYEQYF. The CDR3 nucleotides read TGTGCCAGCAGGAAATTACGGGACAGGGCCTACGAGCAGTACTTC. The whole variable domain, filled in from reference TRBV2 and TRBJ2-7, reads EPEVTQTPSHQVTQMGQEVILRCVPISNHLYFYWYRQILGQKVEFLVSFYNNEISEKSEIFDDQFSVERPDGSNFTLKIRSTKLEDSAMYFCASRKLRDRAYEQYFGPGTRLTVT.

This clonotype appeared a few times. The chain uses TRBV20-1 and TRBJ2-2, with a weak D call TRBD2 (7 bases). Germline-derived CDR1 and CDR2 are DFQATT and SNEGSKA (reference sequence). The CDR3 consists of 15 residues. The V end lost 4 bases, the J end lost 3 bases, and 15 bases lay between the germline ends. The DNA of the CDR3 is TGCAGTGCTACCCTGGGGGGGCTACACACCGGGGAGCTGTTTTTT. It is translated as CSATLGGLHTGELFF.

In the case of this clonotype: The germline gene is not matched at one end of the junction; a read error may be the cause. The CDR3, as DNA: TGTGCCAGCAGTGAAGACGAAGGACACTTCTACGAGAAGTACTTC. Its protein is CASSEDEGHFYEKYF. V and J are TRBV6-1 and TRBJ2-7, with a weak D call TRBD1 (5 bases). CDR1 is MNHNS and CDR2 is SASEGT in the germline V gene. The CDR3 sequence is 15 residues long.

The chain joins TRBV7-2 to TRBJ1-4; D gene ambiguous. The CDR3 covers 14 residues. The V gene lost 4 bases and the J gene lost 10 bases, with 16 bases spanning the gap. Looked up from germline, CDR1 is SGHTA and CDR2 is FQGNSA. The CDR3 DNA reads TGTGCCAGCAGCTCCCCTAAACAGCGACTAAAACTGTTTTTT. Translation gives CASSSPKQRLKLFF. Supplemented by reference TRBV7-2 and TRBJ1-4, the full variable domain reads GAGVSQSPSNKVTEKGKDVELRCDPISGHTALYWYRQSLGQGLEFLIYFQGNSAPDKSGLPSDRFSAERTGGSVSTLTIQRTQQEDSAVYLCASSSPKQRLKLFFGSGTQLSVL.